This TCR beta chain was sequenced during a study of cytotoxic CD8 clonotypes in ibrutinib-treated CLL. Background on the study: Outcomes included roughly 24 partial and 2 complete responses; after median about 68 months, approximately 14 stayed remitted and about twelve progressed.

Cryopreserved PBMCs yielded approximately 2 micrograms of genomic DNA for TCR beta libraries. Repertoires were generated with immunoSEQ multiplex PCR, while TCRdb's copy carries only in-frame clones and drops some. The sample records 300,000 to 350,000 clones, about 77% being singletons. Germline CDR1 is LGHNA and CDR2 is YNFKEQ. The CDR3 has 14 amino acids. Trimming left V 6 bases short and J 5 bases short, with 17 bases between. V and J are TRBV4-2 and TRBJ2-7; D may correspond to TRBD1 or TRBD2 (5 bases each). The sequencing here drew on PBMCs, taken before ibrutinib treatment. The receptor comes from a human donor with chronic lymphocytic leukemia. CDR3 nucleotides: TGTGCCAGCAGTCAAAGGAACGGGGCGGACGAGCAGTACTTC. Translation: CASSQRNGADEQYF.